These T cell receptor beta chains were read from a single sample in a study of T cell repertoires in cytomegalovirus infection. TCRdb reanalysed the reads using MiXCR and keeps one entry per CDR3 protein. This sample carries about 830,000 distinct CDR3 sequences, approximately 30% of them seen once, and the ten largest clones take roughly an eighth. No cognate antigen is known for these TCRs. The specimen was cultured CD8+ T cells from PBMCs, collected from culture after CMV antigen stimulation. These TCRs come from a human donor in good health (CMV status not recorded). Some clones in this sample may be carry-over from other donors' samples. The CDR3 runs from the conserved cysteine through the conserved F or W. The D gene is left open where the match is weak. Clone size, where shown, is once, few, many, or a class for clones that have expanded.

j_call	v_call	clone_size	d_call	cdr3_aa	cdr3_nt
TRBJ1-1	TRBV5-5	-	-	CASSLSWGGPDTEAFF	TGTGCCAGCAGCTTGTCCTGGGGGGGGCCTGACACTGAAGCTTTCTTT
TRBJ2-7	TRBV12-3/TRBV12-4	few	TRBD1	CASGPPRTGGAFYEQYF	TGTGCCAGCGGCCCTCCCCGAACAGGGGGCGCATTCTACGAGCAGTACTTC
TRBJ2-2	TRBV5-8	-	-	CASATNTGELFF	TGTGCCAGCGCGACTAACACCGGGGAGCTGTTTTTT
TRBJ2-4	TRBV28	-	-	CTSSLLLAKNIQYF	TGTACCAGCAGTTTGCTTTTAGCCAAAAACATTCAGTACTTC
TRBJ2-5	TRBV12-3/TRBV12-4	many	-	CASSLSPGVRETQYF	TGTGCCAGCAGTTTAAGTCCGGGGGTCCGGGAGACCCAGTACTTC
TRBJ1-1	TRBV7-9	-	-	CASSLWDSDTEAFF	TGTGCCAGCAGCTTGTGGGATTCGGACACTGAAGCTTTCTTT
TRBJ1-4	TRBV6-2/TRBV6-3	-	TRBD1	CASRPTTGEIEKLFF	TGTGCCAGCAGACCTACGACAGGGGAGATTGAAAAACTGTTTTTT
TRBJ1-1	TRBV19	-	-	CASLQEMNTEAFF	TGTGCCAGCCTACAGGAAATGAACACTGAAGCTTTCTTT
TRBJ1-2	TRBV27	-	-	CASSDGRGGYTF	TGTGCCAGCAGTGACGGCAGGGGAGGCTACACCTTC
TRBJ2-1	TRBV2	many	TRBD1	CASSTPTGGRVYNEQFF	TGTGCCAGCAGTACCCCGACAGGGGGCCGAGTCTACAATGAGCAGTTCTTC
TRBJ2-1	TRBV19	-	-	CASSIGQATYNEQFF	TGTGCCAGTAGTATAGGGCAAGCGACATACAATGAGCAGTTCTTC
TRBJ2-1	TRBV12-3/TRBV12-4	-	TRBD1	CASSSDRGQEQFF	TGTGCCAGCAGTTCGGACAGGGGTCAGGAGCAGTTCTTC
TRBJ1-1	TRBV27	many	TRBD1	CASSLTGTTEAFF	TGTGCCAGCAGCTTGACAGGGACCACTGAAGCTTTCTTT
TRBJ2-3	TRBV3-1	-	-	CASSLRRSRGSTDTQYF	TGTGCCAGCAGCCTTAGACGCTCACGGGGGAGCACAGATACGCAGTATTTT
TRBJ2-7	TRBV7-8	few	TRBD1	CASSFSGTGGYEQYF	TGTGCCAGCAGCTTTTCCGGGACAGGGGGGTACGAGCAGTACTTC
TRBJ1-2	TRBV10-3	once	TRBD1	CAIRTGTAGPDTF	TGTGCCATCAGGACCGGGACAGCGGGACCAGACACCTTC
TRBJ2-3	TRBV11-3	-	TRBD2	CASSGGLAGVTDTQYF	TGTGCCAGCAGCGGGGGACTAGCGGGGGTGACAGATACGCAGTATTTT
TRBJ2-1	TRBV6-1	few	-	CASSVGGRIYNEQFF	TGTGCCAGCAGTGTCGGAGGACGGATTTACAATGAGCAGTTCTTC
TRBJ1-1	TRBV6-5	few	-	CASRRGSSTEAFF	TGTGCCAGCAGGAGGGGTTCGAGCACTGAAGCTTTCTTT
TRBJ1-4	TRBV6-2/TRBV6-3	once	TRBD1	CASTSIRDREENLFF	TGTGCCAGCACCAGCATCAGGGACAGGGAGGAAAATCTGTTTTTT
TRBJ2-3	TRBV2	-	TRBD2	CASSQLAGGARGTDTQYF	TGTGCCAGCAGTCAACTAGCGGGGGGGGCCAGGGGCACAGATACGCAGTATTTT
TRBJ1-2	TRBV25-1	few	-	CATHGVQGYTF	TGTGCCACTCATGGGGTGCAGGGCTACACCTTC
TRBJ1-1	TRBV6-2/TRBV6-3	-	-	CASSFAGRVNTEAFF	TGTGCCAGCAGTTTCGCCGGGAGGGTGAACACTGAAGCTTTCTTT
TRBJ2-1	TRBV4-3	-	TRBD2	CASSQGGTSGRNEQFF	TGCGCCAGCAGCCAAGGGGGGACTAGCGGGCGGAATGAGCAGTTCTTC
TRBJ2-1	TRBV15	few	-	CATLDSGLNYNEQFF	TGTGCCACCTTGGATAGCGGCCTTAACTACAATGAGCAGTTCTTC
TRBJ1-1	TRBV27	-	TRBD1	CASSSRGASSTEAFF	TGTGCCAGCAGTTCCAGGGGGGCTAGCAGCACTGAAGCTTTCTTT
TRBJ2-7	TRBV7-6	once	TRBD1	CVSSPGTGGGYEQYF	TGTGTCAGTAGCCCCGGGACAGGGGGGGGCTACGAGCAGTACTTC
TRBJ2-6	TRBV15	once	TRBD1	CATSRVTGSGANVLTF	TGTGCCACCAGCAGAGTGACAGGGTCTGGGGCCAACGTCCTGACTTTC
TRBJ2-2	TRBV7-7	-	-	CASSLDSGPGGELFF	TGTGCTAGCAGCTTAGACTCGGGGCCCGGCGGGGAGCTGTTTTTT
TRBJ1-5	TRBV12-3/TRBV12-4	-	-	CASSTLGARGNQPQHF	TGTGCCAGCAGTACCCTCGGGGCTAGGGGCAATCAGCCCCAGCATTTT
TRBJ2-5	TRBV12-3/TRBV12-4	-	-	CVSSSAGVGETQYF	TGTGTCAGCAGTTCCGCAGGGGTGGGAGAGACCCAGTACTTC
TRBJ2-5	TRBV29-1	-	-	CSVDSRTGWGGETQYF	TGCAGCGTTGATAGTAGAACAGGGTGGGGAGGAGAGACCCAGTACTTC
TRBJ1-6	TRBV6-2/TRBV6-3	-	TRBD1	CASGRDSGLRYSPLHF	TGTGCCAGCGGAAGGGACAGCGGCCTCCGTTATTCACCCCTCCACTTT
TRBJ1-2	TRBV24-1	-	-	CATSELPRLHGYTF	TGTGCCACCAGTGAGCTACCCAGACTCCATGGCTACACCTTC
TRBJ1-5	TRBV19	few	-	CASSPPPIGQPQHF	TGTGCCAGTAGTCCCCCCCCTATAGGGCAGCCCCAGCATTTT
TRBJ2-1	TRBV6-5	many	TRBD1	CASLGLQGDYNEQFF	TGTGCCAGCTTAGGGTTACAGGGGGACTACAATGAGCAGTTCTTC
TRBJ1-2	TRBV6-6	-	-	CAIRTEDNLNYGYTF	TGTGCCATACGAACTGAGGACAACCTGAACTATGGCTACACCTTC
TRBJ2-1	TRBV19	few	TRBD2	CASSPYLSGGFKFF	TGTGCCAGTAGTCCATATCTTAGCGGGGGTTTCAAGTTCTTC
TRBJ1-1	TRBV25-1	-	TRBD1	CASSESGTGGWTEAFF	TGTGCCAGCAGTGAATCCGGGACAGGGGGATGGACTGAAGCTTTCTTT
TRBJ2-7	TRBV10-3	once	TRBD1	CAISDRRQTGGLAYEQYF	TGTGCCATCAGTGACCGGCGACAAACAGGGGGCCTCGCATACGAGCAGTACTTC
TRBJ2-7	TRBV7-9	-	TRBD1	CASSPRQGALWEQYF	TGTGCCAGCAGCCCTCGACAGGGGGCCTTATGGGAGCAGTACTTC
TRBJ2-1	TRBV4-1	few	TRBD1	CASSQVDLGGPHNEQFF	TGCGCCAGCAGCCAAGTGGATTTAGGGGGCCCCCACAATGAGCAGTTCTTC
TRBJ2-7	TRBV4-1	-	-	CASSQDDGYSYEQYF	TGCGCCAGCAGCCAAGATGACGGGTACTCCTACGAGCAGTACTTC
TRBJ2-7	TRBV19	few	-	CASSPWDGLGLYEQYF	TGTGCCAGTAGTCCCTGGGACGGATTAGGGCTATACGAGCAGTACTTC
TRBJ2-1	TRBV12-3/TRBV12-4	few	-	CATSGQSNEQFF	TGTGCCACATCCGGACAGTCAAATGAGCAGTTCTTC
TRBJ1-1	TRBV29-1	few	-	CSVDPQGGGTEAFF	TGCAGCGTTGACCCACAGGGAGGAGGGACTGAAGCTTTCTTT
TRBJ2-3	TRBV12-3/TRBV12-4	-	TRBD2	CARSFFWLAGPTSTDTQYF	TGTGCCAGAAGTTTTTTTTGGCTAGCGGGGCCTACTAGCACAGATACGCAGTATTTT
TRBJ1-1	TRBV20-1	-	-	CSARDPTKTATGTEAFF	TGCAGTGCTAGAGATCCTACGAAGACAGCGACCGGGACTGAAGCTTTCTTT
TRBJ1-1	TRBV27	few	TRBD1	CASSFPGTGITEAFF	TGTGCCAGCAGTTTCCCCGGGACAGGGATAACTGAAGCTTTCTTT
TRBJ2-5	TRBV10-3	many	-	CAISEGHGETQYF	TGTGCCATCAGTGAAGGCCACGGCGAGACCCAGTACTTC
TRBJ1-1	TRBV18	-	-	CASSVGFGTEAFF	TGTGCCAGCTCTGTTGGGTTTGGCACTGAAGCTTTCTTT
TRBJ2-3	TRBV4-1	few	-	CASSQERVTRGDTQYF	TGCGCCAGCAGCCAAGAGAGGGTGACTAGAGGGGATACGCAGTATTTT
TRBJ2-3	TRBV2	few	-	CASSDERSVDTQYF	TGTGCCAGCAGTGACGAAAGGAGTGTCGATACGCAGTATTTT